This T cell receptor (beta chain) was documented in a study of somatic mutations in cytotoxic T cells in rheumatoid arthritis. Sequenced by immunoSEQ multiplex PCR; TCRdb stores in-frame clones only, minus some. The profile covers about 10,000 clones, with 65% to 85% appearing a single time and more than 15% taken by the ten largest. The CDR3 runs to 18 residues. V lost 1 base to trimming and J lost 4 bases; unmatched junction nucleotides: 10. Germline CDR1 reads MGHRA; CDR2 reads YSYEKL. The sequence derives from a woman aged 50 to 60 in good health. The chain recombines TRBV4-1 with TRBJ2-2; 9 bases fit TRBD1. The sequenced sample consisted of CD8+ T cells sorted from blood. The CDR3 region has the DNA TGCGCCAGCAGCCAAGTCCCTGGGGACAGGGTCCCCACCGGGGAGCTGTTTTTT. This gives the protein CASSQVPGDRVPTGELFF.